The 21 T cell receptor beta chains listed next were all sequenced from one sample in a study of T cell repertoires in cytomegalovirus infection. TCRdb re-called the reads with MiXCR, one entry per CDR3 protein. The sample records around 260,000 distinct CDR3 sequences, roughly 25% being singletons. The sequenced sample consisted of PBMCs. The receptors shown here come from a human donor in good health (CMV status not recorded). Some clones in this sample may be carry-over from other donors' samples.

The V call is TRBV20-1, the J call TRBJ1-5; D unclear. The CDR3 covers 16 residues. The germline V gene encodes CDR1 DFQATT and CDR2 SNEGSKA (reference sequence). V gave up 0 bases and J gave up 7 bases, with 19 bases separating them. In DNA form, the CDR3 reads TGCAGTGCTAGAGATCGTACGCTAGGCCAGCAACAGCCCCAGCATTTT. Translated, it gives CSARDRTLGQQQPQHF.

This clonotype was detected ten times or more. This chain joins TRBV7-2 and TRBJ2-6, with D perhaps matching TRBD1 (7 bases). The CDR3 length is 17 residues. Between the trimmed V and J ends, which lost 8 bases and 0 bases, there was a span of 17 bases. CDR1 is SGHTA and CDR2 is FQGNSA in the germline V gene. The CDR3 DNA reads TGTGCCAGCGGTTACAGGGGAGGTGCCTCTGGGGCCAACGTCCTGACTTTC. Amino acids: CASGYRGGASGANVLTF.

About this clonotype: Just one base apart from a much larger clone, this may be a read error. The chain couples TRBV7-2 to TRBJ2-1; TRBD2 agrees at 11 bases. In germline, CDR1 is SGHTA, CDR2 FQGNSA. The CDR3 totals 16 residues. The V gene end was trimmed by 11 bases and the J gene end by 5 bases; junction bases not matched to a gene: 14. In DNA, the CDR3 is TGTGCCGGCAACCTATTCGGGACTAGCGGAAACAATGAGCAGTTCTTC. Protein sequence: CAGNLFGTSGNNEQFF.

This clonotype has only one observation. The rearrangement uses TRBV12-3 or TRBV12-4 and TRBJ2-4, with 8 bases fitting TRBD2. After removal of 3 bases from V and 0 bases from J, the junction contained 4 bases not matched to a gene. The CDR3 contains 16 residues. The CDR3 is CASSFGSGVAKNIQYF. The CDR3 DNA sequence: TGTGCCAGCAGTTTTGGTAGCGGGGTAGCCAAAAACATTCAGTACTTC.

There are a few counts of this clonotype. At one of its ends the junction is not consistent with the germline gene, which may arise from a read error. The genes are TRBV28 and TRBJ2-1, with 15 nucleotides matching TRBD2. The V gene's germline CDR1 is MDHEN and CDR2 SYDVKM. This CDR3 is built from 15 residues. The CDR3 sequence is CASSSPGLAGGSPNF. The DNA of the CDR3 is TGTGCCAGCAGTTCGCCGGGACTAGCGGGAGGTTCTCCCAACTTC.

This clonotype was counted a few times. CDR3 sequence: CASSPARGNHEQYF. CDR3 in DNA: TGTGCCAGCAGCCCGGCCCGGGGGAACCACGAGCAGTACTTC. The V gene is TRBV11-2, the J gene TRBJ2-7; tentative D call: TRBD2 (6 bases). This CDR3 comprises 14 residues. Trimming removed 5 bases at V and 5 bases at J, with 16 bases between. The germline gives CDR1 SGHAT, CDR2 FQNNGV.

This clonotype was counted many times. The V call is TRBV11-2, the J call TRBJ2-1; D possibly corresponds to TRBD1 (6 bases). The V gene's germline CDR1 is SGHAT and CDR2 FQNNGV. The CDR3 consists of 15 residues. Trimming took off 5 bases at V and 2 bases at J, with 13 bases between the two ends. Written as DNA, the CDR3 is TGTGCCAGCAGCCCAACGACAGGAACCTACAATGAGCAGTTCTTC. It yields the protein CASSPTTGTYNEQFF.

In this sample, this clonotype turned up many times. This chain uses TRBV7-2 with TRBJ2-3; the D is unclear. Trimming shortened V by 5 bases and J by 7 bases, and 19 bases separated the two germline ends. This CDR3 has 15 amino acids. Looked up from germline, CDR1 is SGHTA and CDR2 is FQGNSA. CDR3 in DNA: TGTGCCAGCAGCCCATCGGCCCTTCGGGCGTATACGCAGTATTTT. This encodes CASSPSALRAYTQYF.

CDR3 protein: CATSRDRLAGLYEQYF. In DNA, the CDR3 is TGTGCCACCAGCAGAGATAGGCTAGCGGGACTTTACGAGCAGTACTTC. The gene calls are TRBV15 and TRBJ2-7; 9 bases line up with TRBD2. Germline V gives CDR1 LNHNV, CDR2 YYDKDF (reference sequence). Unmatched junction bases numbered 7, after V lost 0 bases and J lost 4 bases. The CDR3 is made up of 16 amino acids.

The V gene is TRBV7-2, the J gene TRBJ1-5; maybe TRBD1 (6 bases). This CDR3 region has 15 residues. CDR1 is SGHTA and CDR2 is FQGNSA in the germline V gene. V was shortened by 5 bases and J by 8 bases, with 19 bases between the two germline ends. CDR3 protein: CASSPGVGRVKPQHF. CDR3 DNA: TGTGCCAGCAGCCCAGGGGTGGGCAGGGTGAAGCCCCAGCATTTT.

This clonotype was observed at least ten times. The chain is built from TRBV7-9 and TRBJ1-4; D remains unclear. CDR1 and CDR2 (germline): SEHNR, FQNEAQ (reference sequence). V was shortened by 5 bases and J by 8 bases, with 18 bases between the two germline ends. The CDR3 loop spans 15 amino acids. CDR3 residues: CASSLGRDMREKLFF. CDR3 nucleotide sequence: TGTGCCAGCAGCCTAGGACGGGATATGAGGGAAAAACTGTTTTTT.

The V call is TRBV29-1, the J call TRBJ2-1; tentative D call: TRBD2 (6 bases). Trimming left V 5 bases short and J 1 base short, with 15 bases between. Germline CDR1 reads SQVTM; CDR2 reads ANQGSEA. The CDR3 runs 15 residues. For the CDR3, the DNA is TGCAGCGTTCTCCCTAGCGCTTCGTCCTACAATGAGCAGTTCTTC. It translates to CSVLPSASSYNEQFF.

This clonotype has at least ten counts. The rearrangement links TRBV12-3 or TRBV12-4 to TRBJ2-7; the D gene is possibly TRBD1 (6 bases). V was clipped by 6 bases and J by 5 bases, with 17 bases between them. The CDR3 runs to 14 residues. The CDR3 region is CASSVAGVEDEQYF. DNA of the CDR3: TGTGCCAGCAGCGTAGCAGGGGTTGAGGACGAGCAGTACTTC.

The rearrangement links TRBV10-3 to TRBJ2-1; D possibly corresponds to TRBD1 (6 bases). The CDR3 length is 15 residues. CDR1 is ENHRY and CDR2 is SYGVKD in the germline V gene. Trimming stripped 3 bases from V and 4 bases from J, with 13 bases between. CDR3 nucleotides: TGTGCCATCAGTGATGAAAGCCAGGGGTACAATGAGCAGTTCTTC. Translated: CAISDESQGYNEQFF.

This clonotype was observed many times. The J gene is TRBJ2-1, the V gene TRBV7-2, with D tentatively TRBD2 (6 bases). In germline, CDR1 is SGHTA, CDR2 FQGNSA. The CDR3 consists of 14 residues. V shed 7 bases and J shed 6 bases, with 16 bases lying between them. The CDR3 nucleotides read TGTGCCAGCACCGTCGGGACTTTTTCCAATGAGCAGTTCTTC. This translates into CASTVGTFSNEQFF.

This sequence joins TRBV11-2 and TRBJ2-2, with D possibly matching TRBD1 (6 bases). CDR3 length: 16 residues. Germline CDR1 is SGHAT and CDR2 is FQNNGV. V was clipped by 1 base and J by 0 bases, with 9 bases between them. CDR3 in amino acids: CASSLGQGTNTGELFF. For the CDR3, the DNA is TGTGCCAGCAGCTTAGGTCAGGGGACGAACACCGGGGAGCTGTTTTTT.

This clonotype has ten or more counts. The CDR3: CASSLAHSGWEQYF. Written as DNA, the CDR3 is TGTGCCAGCAGCTTAGCGCACTCAGGGTGGGAGCAGTACTTC. The chain is built from TRBV7-2 and TRBJ2-7; D is perhaps TRBD1 (5 bases). CDR3 length equals 14 residues. Germline-derived CDR1 and CDR2 are SGHTA and FQGNSA. V lost 0 bases and J 7 bases, leaving 13 bases between the germline ends.

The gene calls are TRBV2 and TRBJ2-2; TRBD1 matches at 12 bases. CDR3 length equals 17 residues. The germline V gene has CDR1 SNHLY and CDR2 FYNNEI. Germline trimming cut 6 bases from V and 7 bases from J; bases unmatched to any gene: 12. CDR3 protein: CASRTTGTGGFDGELFF. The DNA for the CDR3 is TGTGCCAGCAGGACCACCGGGACAGGGGGCTTTGACGGGGAGCTGTTTTTT.

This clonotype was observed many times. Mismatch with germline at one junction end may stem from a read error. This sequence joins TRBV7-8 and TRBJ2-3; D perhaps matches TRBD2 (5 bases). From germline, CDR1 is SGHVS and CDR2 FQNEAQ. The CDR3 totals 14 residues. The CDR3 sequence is CASSLRAEGGRVNF. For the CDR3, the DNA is TGTGCCAGCAGCTTACGGGCTGAGGGCGGTAGAGTGAATTTT.

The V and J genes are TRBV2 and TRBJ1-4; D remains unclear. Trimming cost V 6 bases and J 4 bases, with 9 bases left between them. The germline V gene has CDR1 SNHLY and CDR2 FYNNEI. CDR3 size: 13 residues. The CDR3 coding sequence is TGTGCCAGCAGGCGATATGTTAATGAAAAACTGTTTTTT. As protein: CASRRYVNEKLFF.

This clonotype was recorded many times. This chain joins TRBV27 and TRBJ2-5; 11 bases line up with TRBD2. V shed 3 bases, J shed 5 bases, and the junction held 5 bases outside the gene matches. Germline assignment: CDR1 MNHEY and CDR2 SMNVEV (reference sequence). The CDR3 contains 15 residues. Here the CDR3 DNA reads TGTGCCAGCAGTTTCAGACTAGCGGGACAGGAGACCCAGTACTTC. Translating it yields CASSFRLAGQETQYF.